The rows below give T cell receptor beta chains drawn from one sample of a study of cytomegalovirus exposure and HLA in healthy donors. This table comes from immunoSEQ multiplex PCR, and its TCRdb copy is limited to in-frame clones, with some not included. The sample lists some 140,000 clones; around 80% were seen once. The sequenced material came from PBMCs. The receptors shown here come from a woman in her thirties or forties in good health and CMV-seropositive. The CDR3 runs from the conserved cysteine through the conserved F or W. The D gene is left open where the match is weak. Not every row has a clone size; where given, it reads once, few, many or a size class.

J: TRBJ1-2
size: .
length: 13
V: TRBV18
D: TRBD1
CDR3: CASSHGQGYGYTF
DNA: TGTGCCAGCTCACACGGACAGGGCTATGGCTACACCTTC

J: TRBJ1-3
size: once
length: 15
V: TRBV11-2
D: TRBD1
CDR3: CAGSLRDRAGNTIYF
DNA: TGTGCCGGCAGCTTGCGGGACAGGGCTGGAAACACCATATATTTT

J: TRBJ1-2
size: .
length: 14
V: TRBV30
D: .
CDR3: CACQQVYSNYGYTF
DNA: TGTGCCTGCCAACAGGTTTATTCTAACTATGGCTACACCTTC

J: TRBJ2-5
size: .
length: 11
V: TRBV5-5
D: .
CDR3: CASSLGGTQYF
DNA: TGTGCCAGCAGCTTAGGAGGGACCCAGTACTTC

J: TRBJ1-2
size: .
length: 13
V: TRBV2
D: .
CDR3: CASSDTGNYGYTF
DNA: TGTGCCAGCAGTGATACGGGAAACTATGGCTACACCTTC

J: TRBJ1-1
size: .
length: 12
V: TRBV29-1
D: TRBD1
CDR3: CSVNRGDTEAFF
DNA: TGCAGCGTGAACAGGGGGGACACTGAAGCTTTCTTT

J: TRBJ2-7
size: .
length: 15
V: TRBV6-6
D: TRBD2
CDR3: CASSPGLAGVYEQYF
DNA: TGTGCCAGCAGCCCCGGACTAGCGGGAGTATACGAGCAGTACTTC

J: TRBJ2-7
size: .
length: 14
V: TRBV7-2
D: .
CDR3: CASSLASGSYEQYF
DNA: TGTGCCAGCAGCTTAGCGTCAGGGTCCTACGAGCAGTACTTC

J: TRBJ1-1
size: few
length: 15
V: TRBV7-9
D: .
CDR3: CASSLGDRSDPEAFF
DNA: TGTGCCAGCAGCTTAGGTGACAGGAGTGACCCTGAAGCTTTCTTT

J: TRBJ1-2
size: .
length: 14
V: TRBV5-5
D: .
CDR3: CASSLFQWAQGYTF
DNA: TGTGCCAGCAGCTTGTTCCAGTGGGCGCAGGGCTACACCTTC

J: TRBJ1-1
size: .
length: 12
V: TRBV7-8
D: .
CDR3: CASSVQGTEAFF
DNA: TGTGCCAGCAGCGTCCAGGGCACTGAAGCTTTCTTT

J: TRBJ2-7
size: once
length: 15
V: TRBV29-1
D: .
CDR3: CSVRGGAGHNYEQYF
DNA: TGCAGCGTCCGTGGGGGAGCGGGCCACAACTACGAGCAGTACTTC

J: TRBJ1-3
size: .
length: 16
V: TRBV18
D: TRBD1
CDR3: CASSPTRQGSGNTIYF
DNA: TGTGCCAGCTCACCAACGAGACAGGGCTCTGGAAACACCATATATTTT

J: TRBJ1-1
size: .
length: 19
V: TRBV19
D: TRBD1
CDR3: CASSTPPRTGGLVVAEAFF
DNA: TGTGCCAGTAGTACCCCGCCAAGGACAGGGGGACTTGTGGTCGCTGAAGCTTTCTTT

J: TRBJ1-1
size: .
length: 13
V: TRBV27
D: .
CDR3: CASSPIMNTEAFF
DNA: TGTGCCAGCAGCCCTATAATGAACACTGAAGCTTTCTTT

J: TRBJ1-2
size: .
length: 14
V: TRBV6-1
D: .
CDR3: CASSEDAQLYGYTF
DNA: TGTGCCAGCAGTGAAGATGCACAGCTCTATGGCTACACCTTC

J: TRBJ2-7
size: .
length: 15
V: TRBV7-8
D: .
CDR3: CASSYTGQSSYEQYF
DNA: TGTGCCAGCAGCTACACAGGGCAGAGCTCCTACGAGCAGTACTTC

J: TRBJ2-5
size: .
length: 14
V: TRBV6-1
D: .
CDR3: CASSEAGRGQTQYF
DNA: TGTGCCAGCAGTGAAGCTGGCAGGGGACAGACCCAGTACTTC

J: TRBJ1-1
size: .
length: 17
V: TRBV28
D: TRBD1
CDR3: CASSLTGTGTMNTEAFF
DNA: TGTGCCAGCAGTTTAACCGGGACAGGGACCATGAACACTGAAGCTTTCTTT

J: TRBJ1-2
size: .
length: 12
V: TRBV29-1
D: .
CDR3: CSARVPDVGYTF
DNA: TGCAGCGCCAGGGTCCCGGACGTAGGCTACACCTTC

J: TRBJ2-7
size: .
length: 15
V: TRBV27
D: .
CDR3: CASSFGEGTTYEQYF
DNA: .

J: TRBJ2-1
size: .
length: 17
V: TRBV4-1
D: .
CDR3: CASSQATGTSVANEQFF
DNA: TGCGCCAGCAGCCAAGCCACCGGGACTTCGGTGGCCAATGAGCAGTTCTTC

J: TRBJ1-5
size: .
length: 15
V: TRBV6-1
D: .
CDR3: CASSGDRNSYQPQHF
DNA: TGTGCCAGCAGTGGAGACAGGAACAGCTATCAGCCCCAGCATTTT

J: TRBJ2-3
size: .
length: 16
V: TRBV5-1
D: TRBD1
CDR3: CASSFLRGRQTDTQYF
DNA: TGCGCCAGCAGCTTCCTCAGGGGGCGCCAAACAGATACGCAGTATTTT

J: TRBJ2-7
size: .
length: 13
V: TRBV10-3
D: .
CDR3: CAISRASSYEQYF
DNA: TGTGCCATCAGTAGGGCTAGCTCCTACGAGCAGTACTTC

J: TRBJ2-2
size: .
length: 15
V: TRBV6-4
D: TRBD2
CDR3: CASRRLAGDTGELFF
DNA: TGTGCCAGCAGAAGACTAGCGGGAGATACCGGGGAGCTGTTTTTT

J: TRBJ1-1
size: .
length: 15
V: TRBV27
D: TRBD1
CDR3: CASSSRQGLSTEAFF
DNA: TGTGCCAGCAGTTCCCGACAGGGATTGAGCACTGAAGCTTTCTTT

J: TRBJ2-1
size: .
length: 15
V: TRBV5-1
D: TRBD2
CDR3: CASSSLSAGGAEQFF
DNA: TGCGCCAGCAGTTCCTTAAGTGCGGGAGGGGCTGAGCAGTTCTTC

J: TRBJ2-7
size: .
length: 16
V: TRBV7-9
D: TRBD1
CDR3: CASSLAIGTASYEQYF
DNA: TGTGCCAGCAGCTTAGCCATAGGGACAGCGTCCTACGAGCAGTACTTC

J: TRBJ2-3
size: .
length: 15
V: TRBV9
D: TRBD2
CDR3: CASSVGTSGRDTQYF
DNA: TGTGCCAGCAGCGTGGGGACTAGCGGGAGAGATACGCAGTATTTT

J: TRBJ2-7
size: once
length: 17
V: TRBV30
D: TRBD2
CDR3: CAWSVRYRGAGFYEQYF
DNA: TGTGCCTGGAGTGTAAGGTATAGGGGAGCGGGGTTCTACGAGCAGTACTTC

J: TRBJ1-5
size: .
length: 14
V: TRBV5-5
D: .
CDR3: CASSPTGRNQPQHF
DNA: TGTGCCAGCAGCCCCACAGGCAGAAATCAGCCCCAGCATTTT

J: TRBJ2-6
size: .
length: 16
V: TRBV7-9
D: .
CDR3: CASSLRSGSGANVLTF
DNA: TGTGCCAGCAGCTTGCGGTCGGGTTCCGGGGCCAACGTCCTGACTTTC